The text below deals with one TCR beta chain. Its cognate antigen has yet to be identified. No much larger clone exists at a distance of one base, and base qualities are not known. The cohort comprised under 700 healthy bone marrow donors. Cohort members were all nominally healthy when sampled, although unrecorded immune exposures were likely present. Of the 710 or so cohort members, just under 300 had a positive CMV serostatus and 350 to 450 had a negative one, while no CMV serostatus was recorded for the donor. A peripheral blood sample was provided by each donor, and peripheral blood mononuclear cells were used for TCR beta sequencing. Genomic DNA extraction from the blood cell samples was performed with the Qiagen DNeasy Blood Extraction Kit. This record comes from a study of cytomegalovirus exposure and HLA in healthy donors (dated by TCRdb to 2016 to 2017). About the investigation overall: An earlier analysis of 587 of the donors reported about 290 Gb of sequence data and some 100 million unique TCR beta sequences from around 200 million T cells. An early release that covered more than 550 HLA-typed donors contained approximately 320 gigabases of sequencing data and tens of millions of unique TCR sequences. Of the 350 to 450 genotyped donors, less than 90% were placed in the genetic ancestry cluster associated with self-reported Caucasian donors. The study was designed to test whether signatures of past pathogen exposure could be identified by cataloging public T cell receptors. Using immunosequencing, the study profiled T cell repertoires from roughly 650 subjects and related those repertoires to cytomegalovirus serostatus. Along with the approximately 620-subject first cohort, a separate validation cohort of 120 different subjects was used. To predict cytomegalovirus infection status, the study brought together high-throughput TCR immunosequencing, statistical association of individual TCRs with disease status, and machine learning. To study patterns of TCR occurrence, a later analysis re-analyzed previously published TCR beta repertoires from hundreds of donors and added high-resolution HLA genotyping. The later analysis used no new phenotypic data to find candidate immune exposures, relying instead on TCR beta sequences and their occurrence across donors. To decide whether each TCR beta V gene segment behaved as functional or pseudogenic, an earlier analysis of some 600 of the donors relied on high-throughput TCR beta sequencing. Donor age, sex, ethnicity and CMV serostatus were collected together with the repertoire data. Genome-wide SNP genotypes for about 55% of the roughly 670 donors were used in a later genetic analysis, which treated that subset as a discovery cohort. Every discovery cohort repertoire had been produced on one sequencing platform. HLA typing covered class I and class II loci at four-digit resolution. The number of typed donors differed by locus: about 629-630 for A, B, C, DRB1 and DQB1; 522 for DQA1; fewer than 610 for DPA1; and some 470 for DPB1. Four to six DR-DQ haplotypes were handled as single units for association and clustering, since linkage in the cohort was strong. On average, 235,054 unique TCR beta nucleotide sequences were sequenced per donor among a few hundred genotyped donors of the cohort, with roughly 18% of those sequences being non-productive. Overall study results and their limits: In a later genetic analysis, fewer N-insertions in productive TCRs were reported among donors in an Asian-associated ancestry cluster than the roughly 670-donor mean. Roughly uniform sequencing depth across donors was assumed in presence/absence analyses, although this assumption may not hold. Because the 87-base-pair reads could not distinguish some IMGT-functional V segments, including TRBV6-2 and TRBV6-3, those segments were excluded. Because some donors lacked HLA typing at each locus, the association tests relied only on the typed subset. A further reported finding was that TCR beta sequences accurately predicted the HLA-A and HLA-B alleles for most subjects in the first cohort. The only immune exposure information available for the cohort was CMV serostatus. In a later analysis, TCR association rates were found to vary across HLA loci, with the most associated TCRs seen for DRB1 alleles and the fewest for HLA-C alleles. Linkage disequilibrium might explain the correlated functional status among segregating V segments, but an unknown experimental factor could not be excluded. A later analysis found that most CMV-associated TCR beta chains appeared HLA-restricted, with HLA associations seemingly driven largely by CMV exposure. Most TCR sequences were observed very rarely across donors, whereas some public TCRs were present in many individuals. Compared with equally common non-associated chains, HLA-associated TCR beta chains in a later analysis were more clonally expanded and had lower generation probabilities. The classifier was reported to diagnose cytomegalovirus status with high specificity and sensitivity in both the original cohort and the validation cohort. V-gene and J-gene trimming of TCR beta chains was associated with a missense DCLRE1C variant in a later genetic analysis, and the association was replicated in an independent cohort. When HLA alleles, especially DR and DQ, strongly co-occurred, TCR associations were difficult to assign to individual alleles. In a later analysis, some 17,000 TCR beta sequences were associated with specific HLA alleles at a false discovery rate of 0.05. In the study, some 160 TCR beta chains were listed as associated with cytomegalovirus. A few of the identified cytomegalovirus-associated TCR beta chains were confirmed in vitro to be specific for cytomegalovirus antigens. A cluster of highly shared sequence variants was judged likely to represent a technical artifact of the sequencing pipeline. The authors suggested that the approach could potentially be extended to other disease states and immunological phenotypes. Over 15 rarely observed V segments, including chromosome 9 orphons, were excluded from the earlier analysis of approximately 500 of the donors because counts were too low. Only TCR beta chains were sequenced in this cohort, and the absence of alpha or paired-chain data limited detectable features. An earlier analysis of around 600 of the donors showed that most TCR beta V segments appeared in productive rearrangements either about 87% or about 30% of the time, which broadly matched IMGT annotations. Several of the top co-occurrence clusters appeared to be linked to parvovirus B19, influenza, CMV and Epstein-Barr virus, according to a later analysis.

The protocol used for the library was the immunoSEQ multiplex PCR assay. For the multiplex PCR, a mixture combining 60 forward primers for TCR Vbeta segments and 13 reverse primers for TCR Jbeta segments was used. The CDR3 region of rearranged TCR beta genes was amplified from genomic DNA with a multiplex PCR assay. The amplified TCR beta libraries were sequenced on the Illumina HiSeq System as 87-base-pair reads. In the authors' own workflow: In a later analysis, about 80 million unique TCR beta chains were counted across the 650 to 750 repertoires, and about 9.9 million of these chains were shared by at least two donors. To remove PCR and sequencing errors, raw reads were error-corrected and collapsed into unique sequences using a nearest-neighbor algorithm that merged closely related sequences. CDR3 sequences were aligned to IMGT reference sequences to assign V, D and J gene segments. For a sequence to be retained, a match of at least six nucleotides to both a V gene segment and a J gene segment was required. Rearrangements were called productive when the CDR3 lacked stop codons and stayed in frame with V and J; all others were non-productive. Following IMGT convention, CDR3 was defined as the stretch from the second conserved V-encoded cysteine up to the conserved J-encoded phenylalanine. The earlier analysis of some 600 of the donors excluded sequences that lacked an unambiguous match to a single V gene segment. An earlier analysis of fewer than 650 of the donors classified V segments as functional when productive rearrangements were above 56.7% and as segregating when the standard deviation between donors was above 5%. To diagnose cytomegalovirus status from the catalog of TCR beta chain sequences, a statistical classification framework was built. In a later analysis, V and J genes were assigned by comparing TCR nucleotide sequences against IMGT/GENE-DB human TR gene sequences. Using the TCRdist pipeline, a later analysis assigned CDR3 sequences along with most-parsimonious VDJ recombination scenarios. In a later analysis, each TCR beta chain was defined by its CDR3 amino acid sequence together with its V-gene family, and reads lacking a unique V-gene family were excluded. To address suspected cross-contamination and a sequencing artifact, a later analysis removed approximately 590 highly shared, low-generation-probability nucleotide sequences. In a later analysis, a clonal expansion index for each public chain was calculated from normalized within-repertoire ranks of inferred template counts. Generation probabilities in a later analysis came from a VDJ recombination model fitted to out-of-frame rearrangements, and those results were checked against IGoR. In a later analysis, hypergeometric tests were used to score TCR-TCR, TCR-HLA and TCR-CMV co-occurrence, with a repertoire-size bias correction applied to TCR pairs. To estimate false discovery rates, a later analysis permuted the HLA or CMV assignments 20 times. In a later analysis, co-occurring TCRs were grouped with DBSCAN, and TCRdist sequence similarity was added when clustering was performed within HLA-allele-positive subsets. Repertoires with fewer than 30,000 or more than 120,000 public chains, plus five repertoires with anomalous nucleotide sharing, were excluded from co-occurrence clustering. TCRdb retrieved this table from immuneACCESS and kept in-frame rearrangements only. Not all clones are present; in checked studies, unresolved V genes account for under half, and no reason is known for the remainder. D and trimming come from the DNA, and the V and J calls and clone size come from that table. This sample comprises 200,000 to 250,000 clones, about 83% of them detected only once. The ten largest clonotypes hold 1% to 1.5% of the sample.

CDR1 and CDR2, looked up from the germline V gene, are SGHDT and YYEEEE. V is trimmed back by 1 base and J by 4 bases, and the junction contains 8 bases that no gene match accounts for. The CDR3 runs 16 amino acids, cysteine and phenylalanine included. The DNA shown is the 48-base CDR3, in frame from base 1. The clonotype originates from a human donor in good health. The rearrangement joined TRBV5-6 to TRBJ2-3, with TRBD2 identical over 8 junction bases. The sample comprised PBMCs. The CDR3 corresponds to CASSLIPLAGADTQYF. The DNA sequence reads TGTGCCAGCAGCTTGATTCCCCTAGCGGGTGCAGATACGCAGTATTTT.